A selection of T cell receptor beta chains follows, all from one sample in a study of T cell responses to AZD1222 COVID-19 vaccine. This table comes from immunoSEQ multiplex PCR, and its TCRdb copy is limited to in-frame clones, with some not included. The table shows about 75,000 clones, with around 86% occurring only once. The sample consisted of peripheral blood, taken 28 days after the second AZD1222 dose. The receptors stem from an adult who received the AZD1222 COVID-19 vaccine. CDR3s include the opening cysteine and the closing phenylalanine or tryptophan. The D gene is left open where the match is weak. Only part of the rows carry a size: once, few, many, or a class if the clone is expanded.

size	D	V	J	CDR3	DNA
once	-	TRBV5-6	TRBJ1-2	CASSFGIAVYGYTF	TGTGCCAGCAGCTTCGGCATAGCCGTCTATGGCTACACCTTC
-	-	TRBV10-2	TRBJ2-3	CASSDPSTDTQYF	TGCGCCAGCAGTGACCCGAGCACAGATACGCAGTATTTT
-	-	TRBV11-2	TRBJ1-1	CASSLGLRTEAFF	TGTGCCAGCAGCTTGGGATTACGGACTGAAGCTTTCTTT
-	-	TRBV11-3	TRBJ2-1	CASSLGGLYNEQFF	TGTGCCAGCAGCTTAGGGGGTTTGTACAATGAGCAGTTCTTC
-	TRBD1	TRBV12-3/TRBV12-4	TRBJ1-2	CASSTTGGRGYTF	TGTGCCAGCAGCACCACAGGGGGCAGAGGCTACACCTTC
-	-	TRBV2	TRBJ2-2	CASRPLAGNTGELFF	TGTGCCAGCCGTCCACTAGCTGGGAACACCGGGGAGCTGTTTTTT
-	-	TRBV19	TRBJ2-3	CATRLGGTTDTQYF	TGTGCCACCCGATTAGGCGGAACCACAGATACGCAGTATTTT
-	-	TRBV30	TRBJ1-6	CAGRDSASPLHF	TGTGCCGGCCGAGACAGTGCTTCACCCCTCCACTTT
-	TRBD1	TRBV6-6	TRBJ1-5	CASSSDRDYSNQPQHF	TGTGCCAGCAGTTCCGACAGGGACTATAGCAATCAGCCCCAGCATTTT
few	-	TRBV4-1	TRBJ2-1	CASSSGTSSYNEQFF	TGCGCCAGCAGTTCGGGGACGAGCTCCTACAATGAGCAGTTCTTC
-	-	TRBV7-8	TRBJ2-7	CASSSAPGPSYEQYF	TGTGCCAGCAGCTCCGCACCCGGGCCCTCCTACGAGCAGTACTTC
-	TRBD1	TRBV5-4	TRBJ1-1	CASSRDRTEAFF	TGTGCCAGCAGCAGGGACAGGACTGAAGCTTTCTTT
-	-	TRBV20-1	TRBJ1-2	CSAETNYGYTF	TGCAGTGCTGAAACTAACTATGGCTACACCTTC
-	-	TRBV5-1	TRBJ2-1	CASSPPGNEQFF	TGCGCCAGCAGCCCCCCCGGGAATGAGCAGTTCTTC
-	TRBD1	TRBV11-2	TRBJ1-4	CASSLGQGFEKLFF	TGTGCCAGCAGCTTGGGACAGGGGTTTGAAAAACTGTTTTTT
-	-	TRBV6-1	TRBJ1-3	CASSEYRVRSGNTIYF	TGTGCCAGCAGTGAATACCGGGTTAGGTCTGGAAACACCATATATTTT
-	TRBD2	TRBV5-1	TRBJ2-5	CASSRTSGGSETQYF	TGCGCCAGCAGCCGGACTAGCGGGGGGTCAGAGACCCAGTACTTC
-	-	TRBV18	TRBJ2-3	CASSPTSAGGADTQYF	TGTGCCAGCTCTCCTACCTCGGCAGGGGGGGCAGATACGCAGTATTTT
-	-	TRBV10-3	TRBJ2-2	CAISEGGPNTGELFF	TGTGCCATCAGTGAAGGGGGACCTAACACCGGGGAGCTGTTTTTT
-	-	TRBV7-9	TRBJ1-1	CASSPFMNTEAFF	TGTGCCAGCAGCCCCTTTATGAACACTGAAGCTTTCTTT
-	-	TRBV7-9	TRBJ2-7	CASSRQGRHYEQYF	TGTGCCAGCAGCCGCCAAGGCAGGCACTACGAGCAGTACTTC
-	TRBD2	TRBV7-9	TRBJ2-2	CASSPGLAGGLYTGELFF	TGTGCCAGCAGCCCAGGACTAGCGGGGGGGCTTTACACCGGGGAGCTGTTTTTT